This T cell receptor (beta chain) was recovered during a study of blood T cell repertoires in COVID-19. Study overall: Sources were T cells, B-cell-depleted T cells, or PBMCs; the material itself was cDNA or gDNA.

In the study's own analysis: The assay estimated nucleated cells by amplifying reference gene primers. TCRdb's copy holds only in-frame clones and misses some; the assay was immunoSEQ multiplex PCR. That table gives V, J and clone size, and the DNA gave D and trimming. Here the sample spans roughly 220,000 clones, more than 75% being singletons. The CDR3 extends over 13 amino acids. Germline V CDR1 and CDR2: SGHRS, YFSETQ. The ends were cut back, 0 bases at V and 5 bases at J, with 6 bases in the middle. Sequencing input: peripheral blood. The genes are TRBV5-1 and TRBJ2-1; no firm D call. The origin of this receptor is a man aged 45-65 years who had recovered from COVID-19. The CDR3: CASSLAGNNEQFF. The CDR3 nucleotides are TGCGCCAGCAGCTTGGCCGGTAACAATGAGCAGTTCTTC.